The count of the clone carrying this T cell receptor (beta chain) is one. Its antigen remains unknown. The data were obtained in a study of sequential checkpoint blockade in melanoma. Study at large: After both sequences, patients received maintenance nivolumab. TCRβ was sequenced from DNA of 91 pretreatment tumors. Around 21 patients had matched tumor biopsies before treatment and at week 13 after nivolumab or ipilimumab alone. Study observations and caveats: About 30 times likelier clinical benefit followed increased tumor T-cell fraction and clonality.

Some clones are missing from TCRdb's copy, which holds only in-frame ones; the method was immunoSEQ multiplex PCR. The sample yields 6,500 to 10,000 clones, around a quarter seen once. Described treatment: randomized to nivolumab then ipilimumab (arm A) or the reverse (arm B). V was pared by 6 bases and J by 0 bases, with 12 bases between. The CDR3 is 15 amino acids. Germline lookup yields CDR1 LNHDA and CDR2 SQIVND (reference sequence). The chain has TRBV19 and TRBJ1-5, with D maybe TRBD1 (6 bases). The receptor was derived from a human donor with melanoma. The material was tumor tissue (inferred from file names), obtained from a patient given nivolumab and ipilimumab in sequence. The CDR3 region is CASRVQGLSNQPQHF. DNA of the CDR3: TGTGCCAGTAGGGTACAGGGACTTAGCAATCAGCCCCAGCATTTT.